These 3 T cell receptor beta chains originate from one sample sequenced in a study of blood T cell repertoires in COVID-19. Sequencing used immunoSEQ multiplex PCR; TCRdb keeps in-frame clones, though not all of them. The sample includes 330,000 or so clones, approximately 88% of them seen just once. Sample: peripheral blood. These receptors were collected from a man aged 30 to 39 with COVID-19, enrolled during active disease.

This clone has only one observation. The chain is built from TRBV28 and TRBJ2-1, with 16 bases that match TRBD2. The CDR3 runs 18 residues. After removal of 9 bases from V and 4 bases from J, the junction contained 12 bases not matched to a gene. Germline V gene data show CDR1 as MDHEN and CDR2 as SYDVKM. The DNA for the CDR3 is TGTGCCAGTAGAAAGGGACTAGCGGGAGGGCCGGGGTACAATGAGCAGTTCTTC. Protein: CASRKGLAGGPGYNEQFF.

The CDR3: CASSGGGKSYGYTF. CDR3 in DNA: TGTGCCAGCAGTGGGGGAGGGAAGAGCTATGGCTACACCTTC. The chain carries TRBV2 and TRBJ1-2; unclear D gene. There are 14 residues in the CDR3. The germline CDR1 and CDR2 sequences are SNHLY and FYNNEI. Trimming pared 4 bases from V and 4 bases from J, leaving 13 bases between.

The chain employs TRBV6-5 and TRBJ2-5; a possible D gene is TRBD2 (5 bases). CDR1 MNHEY and CDR2 SVGAGI come from the germline V gene. V was clipped by 0 bases and J by 6 bases, with 14 bases between them. The CDR3 contains 15 residues. The CDR3 DNA reads as TGTGCCAGCAGTTACTCGGAGGCACGTTGGCAGACCCAGTACTTC. Protein product: CASSYSEARWQTQYF.